This T cell receptor (beta chain) was sequenced for a study of graft-versus-host responses after intestinal transplantation. About the research overall: Grafts that recipients had were multivisceral, liver-intestinal, or isolated intestinal transplants. After anti-thymocyte globulin induction, recipients took tacrolimus and steroids for about 3 years. Findings and caveats of the study: Recipient bone marrow held GvH clones, some seen earlier in ileum or blood. Within allografts, high graft-versus-host to host-versus-graft clonal ratios were seen among patients with graft-donor T cell macrochimerism.

Note on this clone: What it binds is not known.

Here immunoSEQ multiplex PCR was the method, and the copy in TCRdb shows in-frame clones only, minus some. This table holds 55,000 to 65,000 clones, 90% to 95% found once. The TCR comes from a human donor who was the organ donor for an intestinal transplant. The sequencing used unstimulated CD4+ T cells sorted from spleen or lymph node cells, collected before transplant.

CDR3 amino acids: CASMEAGRNSPLHF. CDR3 coding DNA: TGTGCCAGTATGGAGGCTGGCCGAAATTCACCCCTCCACTTT. The V call is TRBV6-6, the J call TRBJ1-6; D uncertain. The CDR3 is 14 residues long. Trimming shortened V by 9 bases and J by 7 bases, and 16 bases separated the two germline ends. Germline V gene lookup returns CDR1 MNHNY and CDR2 SVGAGI (reference sequence).